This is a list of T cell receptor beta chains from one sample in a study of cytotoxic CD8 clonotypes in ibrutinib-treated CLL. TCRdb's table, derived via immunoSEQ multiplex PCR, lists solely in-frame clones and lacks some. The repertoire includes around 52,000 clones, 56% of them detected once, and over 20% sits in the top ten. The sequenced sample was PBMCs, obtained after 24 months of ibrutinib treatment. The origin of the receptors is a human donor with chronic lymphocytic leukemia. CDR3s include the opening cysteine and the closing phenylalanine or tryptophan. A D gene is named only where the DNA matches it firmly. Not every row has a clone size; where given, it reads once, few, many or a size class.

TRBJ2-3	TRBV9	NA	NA	CASSVVDNTDTQYF	TGTGCCAGCAGCGTAGTCGACAACACAGATACGCAGTATTTT
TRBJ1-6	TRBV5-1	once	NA	CASSLGQTNSPLHF	TGCGCCAGCAGCTTGGGACAGACGAATTCACCCCTCCACTTT
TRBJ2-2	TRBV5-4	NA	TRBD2	CASSLARTSQNTGELFF	TGTGCCAGCAGCTTGGCCCGGACTAGCCAAAACACCGGGGAGCTGTTTTTT
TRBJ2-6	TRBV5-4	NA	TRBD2	CASATGGAGANVLTF	TGTGCCAGCGCCACGGGGGGGGCCGGGGCCAACGTCCTGACTTTC
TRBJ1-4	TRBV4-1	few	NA	CASSFTGHGNEKLFF	TGCGCCAGCAGCTTCACAGGGCATGGAAATGAAAAACTGTTTTTT
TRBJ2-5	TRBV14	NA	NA	CASTLRDPKETQYF	TGTGCCAGCACCCTCCGGGACCCAAAAGAGACCCAGTACTTC
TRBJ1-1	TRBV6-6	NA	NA	CASIQLTGGDTEAFF	TGTGCCAGCATCCAACTCACCGGGGGCGACACTGAAGCTTTCTTT
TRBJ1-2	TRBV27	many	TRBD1	CASSPNRIGTGGGYTF	TGTGCCAGCAGTCCAAATCGTATAGGGACAGGAGGTGGCTACACCTTC
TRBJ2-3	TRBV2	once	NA	CASRAPGGDTQYF	TGTGCCAGCAGGGCCCCAGGGGGGGATACGCAGTATTTT
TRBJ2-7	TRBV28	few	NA	CASSLRYPSEQYF	TGTGCCAGCAGTTTAAGGTATCCCTCCGAGCAGTACTTC
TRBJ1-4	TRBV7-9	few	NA	CASSSINDEKLFF	TGTGCCAGCAGCTCTATAAACGATGAAAAACTGTTTTTT
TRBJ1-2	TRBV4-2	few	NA	CASSQERQSQVAGYTF	TGTGCCAGCAGCCAAGAGCGGCAGTCCCAAGTGGCTGGCTACACCTTC
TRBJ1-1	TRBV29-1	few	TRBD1	CSVPGQGHTEAFF	TGCAGCGTCCCGGGACAGGGTCACACTGAAGCTTTCTTT
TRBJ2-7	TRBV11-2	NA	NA	CASSQQRTYEQYF	TGTGCCAGCAGCCAACAGCGGACCTACGAGCAGTACTTC
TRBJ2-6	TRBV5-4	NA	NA	CASSLRETGANVLTF	TGTGCCAGCAGCCTCAGGGAAACTGGGGCCAACGTCCTGACTTTC
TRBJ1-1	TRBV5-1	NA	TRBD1	CASRPETGMNTEAFF	TGCGCCAGCAGACCCGAGACAGGGATGAACACTGAAGCTTTCTTT
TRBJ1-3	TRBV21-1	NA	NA	CASSNGEVSGNTIYF	TGTGCCAGCAGCAATGGAGAGGTCTCTGGAAACACCATATATTTT
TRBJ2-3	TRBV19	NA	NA	CASSIGAVSTDTQYF	TGTGCCAGTAGTATAGGCGCAGTTAGCACAGATACGCAGTATTTT
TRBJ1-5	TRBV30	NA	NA	CAWSVRTLGNQPQHF	TGTGCCTGGAGTGTACGGACATTAGGCAATCAGCCCCAGCATTTT
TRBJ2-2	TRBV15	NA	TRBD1	CATSRDQQGAAGELFF	TGTGCCACCAGCAGAGACCAACAGGGGGCGGCCGGGGAGCTGTTTTTT
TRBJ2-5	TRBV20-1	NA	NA	CSASQETQYF	TGCAGTGCTAGCCAAGAGACCCAGTACTTC
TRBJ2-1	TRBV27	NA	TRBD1	CASSTGGFLNEQFF	TGTGCCAGCAGCACAGGGGGCTTTCTCAATGAGCAGTTCTTC
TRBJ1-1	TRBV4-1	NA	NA	CASSQKRGGNTEAFF	TGCGCCAGCAGCCAAAAAAGAGGGGGAAACACTGAAGCTTTCTTT
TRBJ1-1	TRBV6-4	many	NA	CASSVEMNTEAFF	TGTGCCAGCAGTGTGGAAATGAACACTGAAGCTTTCTTT
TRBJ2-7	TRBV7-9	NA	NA	CASSLGQGQYEQYF	TGTGCCAGCAGCTTAGGCCAGGGGCAGTACGAGCAGTACTTC
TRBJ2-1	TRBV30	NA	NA	CAWSGPVWVWAEQFF	TGTGCCTGGAGTGGTCCCGTTTGGGTTTGGGCTGAGCAGTTCTTC
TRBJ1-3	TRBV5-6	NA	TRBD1	CASSFPDRGRSGNTIYF	TGTGCCAGCAGCTTCCCGGACAGGGGGCGATCTGGAAACACCATATATTTT
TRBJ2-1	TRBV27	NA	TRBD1	CASSHARDRGYNEQFF	TGTGCCAGCAGCCATGCCCGGGACAGGGGGTACAATGAGCAGTTCTTC
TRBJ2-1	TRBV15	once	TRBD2	CATSRGSRSGYYNEQFF	TGTGCCACCAGCAGAGGTTCGCGTAGCGGGTACTACAATGAGCAGTTCTTC
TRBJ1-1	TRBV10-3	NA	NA	CAISAQLNTEAFF	TGTGCCATCAGTGCACAGCTGAACACTGAAGCTTTCTTT
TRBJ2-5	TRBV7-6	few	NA	CASSLVGVETQYF	TGTGCCAGCAGCTTAGTAGGGGTAGAGACCCAGTACTTC
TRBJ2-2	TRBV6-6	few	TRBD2	CATRLAGAMNTGELFF	TGTGCAACAAGACTAGCGGGAGCTATGAACACCGGGGAGCTGTTTTTT
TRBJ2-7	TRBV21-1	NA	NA	CASMPCYEQYF	TGTGCCAGCATGCCTTGCTACGAGCAGTACTTC
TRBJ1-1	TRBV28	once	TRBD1	CASYRNRGDTEAFF	TGTGCCAGCTACCGCAACAGGGGCGACACTGAAGCTTTCTTT
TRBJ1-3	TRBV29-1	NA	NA	CSVERNTIYF	TGCAGCGTTGAAAGGAACACCATATATTTT
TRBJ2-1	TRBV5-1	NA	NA	CASSFGSSDYNEQFF	TGCGCCAGCAGCTTCGGTTCTAGTGACTACAATGAGCAGTTCTTC
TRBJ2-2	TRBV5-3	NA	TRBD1	CARSSAGTGDTGELFF	TGTGCCAGAAGCTCGGCCGGGACAGGGGACACCGGGGAGCTGTTTTTT
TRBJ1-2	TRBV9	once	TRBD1	CASSRDRNYGYTF	TGTGCCAGTAGTAGGGACAGAAACTATGGCTACACCTTC
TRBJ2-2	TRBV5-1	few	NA	CASSSGSNTGELFF	TGCGCCAGCAGCTCCGGGTCAAACACCGGGGAGCTGTTTTTT
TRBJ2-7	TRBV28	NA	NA	CASSLESWEQYF	TGTGCCAGCAGTTTAGAATCTTGGGAGCAGTACTTC
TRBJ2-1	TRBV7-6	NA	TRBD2	CASSLLAGGPSGSYNEQFF	TGTGCCAGCAGCTTATTGGCGGGGGGGCCCTCGGGCTCCTACAATGAGCAGTTCTTC
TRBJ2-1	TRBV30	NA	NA	CAWRGPSNEQFF	TGTGCCTGGAGAGGGCCCAGCAATGAGCAGTTCTTC
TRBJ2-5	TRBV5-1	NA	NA	CASSSGRKETQYF	TGCGCCAGCAGTTCGGGAAGGAAAGAGACCCAGTACTTC
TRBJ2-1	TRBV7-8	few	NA	CASSLTLQGRSYNEQFF	TGTGCCAGCAGCTTAACCCTGCAGGGTAGATCCTACAATGAGCAGTTCTTC
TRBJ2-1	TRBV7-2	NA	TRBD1	CASTLFDRGEQFF	TGTGCCAGCACCTTATTCGACAGGGGTGAGCAGTTCTTC
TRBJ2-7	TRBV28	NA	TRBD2	CASIRGPSGSYEQYF	TGTGCCAGCATCCGGGGGCCTAGCGGGAGCTACGAGCAGTACTTC
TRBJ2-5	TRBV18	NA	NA	CASSYGGKETQYF	TGTGCCAGCTCATATGGAGGGAAAGAGACCCAGTACTTC
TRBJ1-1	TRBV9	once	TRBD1	CASSVGQGQAFF	TGTGCCAGCAGCGTGGGACAGGGGCAAGCTTTCTTT
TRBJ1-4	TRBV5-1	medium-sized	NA	CASSQGTSTNEKLFF	TGCGCCAGCAGCCAGGGGACTTCAACTAATGAAAAACTGTTTTTT
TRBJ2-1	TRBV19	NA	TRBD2	CASSHLPSGTGYNEQFF	TGTGCCAGTAGTCACCTCCCTAGCGGGACTGGTTACAATGAGCAGTTCTTC
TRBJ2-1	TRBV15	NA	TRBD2	CATSRDLAGPDNEQFF	TGTGCCACCAGCAGAGACCTAGCGGGGCCCGACAATGAGCAGTTCTTC
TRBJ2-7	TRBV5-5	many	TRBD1	CASSLFGTGFEQYF	TGTGCCAGCTCCCTGTTCGGGACAGGGTTCGAGCAGTACTTC